The rows below give T cell receptor beta chains drawn from one sample of a study of blood T cells in healthy people across ages. In TCRdb, the 5' RACE reads were re-called with MiXCR into one record per CDR3 protein. This table holds about 1.4 million distinct CDR3 sequences, 59% found once. What was sequenced was blood. Receptors were obtained from a man between 18 and 35 years old in good health. The CDR3 runs from the conserved cysteine through the conserved F or W. The size of a clone is reported for some rows only, either as once, few or many, or as a class for expanded clones.

size,length,V,J,CDR3
NA,15,TRBV20-1,TRBJ2-1,CSARRDRSSYNEQFF
NA,12,TRBV29-1,TRBJ1-1,CSVLYRNTEAFF
NA,15,TRBV6-2/TRBV6-3,TRBJ2-6,CASSPTGLEANVLTF
few,14,TRBV4-1,TRBJ1-4,CASTIQVANEKLFF
NA,12,TRBV10-3,TRBJ2-5,CAISGYQETQYF
NA,16,TRBV12-3/TRBV12-4,TRBJ2-7,CASSLTAGAGFYEQYF
NA,13,TRBV20-1,TRBJ2-7,CSARRLVSYEQYF
NA,14,TRBV10-3,NA,CAISEAGGHYEQYF
NA,17,TRBV12-3/TRBV12-4,TRBJ1-5,CASSPLPTGFSNQPQHF
once,15,TRBV11-2,TRBJ1-4,CASRPDRTGFEKLFF
NA,16,TRBV10-3,TRBJ2-3,CATHRGAGGVSDTQYF
once,14,TRBV7-8,TRBJ1-1,CASSEGPSWAEAFF
NA,14,TRBV18,NA,CASSPGAGKNIQYF
NA,13,TRBV4-2,TRBJ2-4,CASSQDVMLEQYF
NA,11,TRBV20-1,TRBJ2-5,CSGALQETQYF
few,13,TRBV10-1,TRBJ1-2,CASSEALGSRYTF
NA,16,TRBV20-1,TRBJ2-1,CSARDLTLAGGYEQFF
NA,16,TRBV7-2,TRBJ2-7,CASSLGLAGGNYEQYF
NA,18,TRBV10-3,TRBJ1-2,CAISESKGLTGKAYGYTF
many,14,TRBV7-2,TRBJ1-2,CASSLDGSNYGYTF
NA,14,TRBV28,TRBJ1-2,CASSVTRGDYGYTF
few,15,TRBV12-3/TRBV12-4,TRBJ1-1,CASSFRIEGYTEAFF
once,14,TRBV6-1,TRBJ1-5,CASSESGGVQPQHF
NA,13,TRBV5-1,TRBJ2-4,CPSNPRGENIQYF
few,18,TRBV4-1,TRBJ2-5,CASSQEKIGVWGLETQYF
NA,13,TRBV7-9,TRBJ2-1,CASSPADQYEQFF
few,12,TRBV2,TRBJ1-1,CASTSGNTEAFF
NA,15,TRBV7-2,TRBJ2-5,CASSSSGEHWETQYF
NA,13,TRBV27,TRBJ2-5,CASKAGEFETQYF
NA,14,TRBV29-1,TRBJ2-1,CSVASGGALDERFF
NA,15,TRBV14,TRBJ2-7,CASSPRLALSYEQYF
NA,14,TRBV18,TRBJ1-1,CASSPGGGGTEAFF
few,13,TRBV14,TRBJ2-7,CASSRQGHYEQYF
NA,16,TRBV6-6,TRBJ2-4,CASSYSRELAKNIQYF
NA,14,TRBV4-1,TRBJ2-3,CASFSGLGTDTQYF
NA,17,TRBV20-1,TRBJ1-1,CSARDRARLSPNTEAFF
once,14,TRBV7-9,TRBJ2-2,CARTGTGDTGELFF
NA,12,TRBV5-1,TRBJ1-2,CASKDGSYGYTF
NA,18,TRBV4-1,TRBJ2-7,CASSQAPIPGQGDHEQYF
NA,15,TRBV2,TRBJ2-1,CASSDRAGGYNEQFF
few,15,TRBV15,NA,CATSRTGTSYYEQYF
NA,15,TRBV20-1,TRBJ1-2,CSARDQLRTGNGCTF
NA,16,TRBV5-1,TRBJ1-2,CASSTETGDPNYGYTF
NA,15,TRBV12-3/TRBV12-4,TRBJ2-7,CASSSPDRGAYEQYF
NA,15,TRBV28,TRBJ1-5,CASRWTGNSNQPQHF
once,15,TRBV6-2/TRBV6-3,TRBJ2-7,CASRPRRDEGYEQYF
few,11,TRBV2,TRBJ2-1,CASSGRSAQFF
NA,13,TRBV6-2/TRBV6-3,TRBJ1-1,CASSRTEHTEAFF
NA,13,TRBV29-1,TRBJ2-3,CSVEYLSTDTQYF
NA,17,TRBV28,TRBJ1-1,CASSLWGQGLSGTEAFF
NA,15,TRBV27,TRBJ2-1,CASSWGQGADNEQFF
few,14,TRBV6-5,TRBJ2-1,CASRRPGQNNEQFF
NA,16,TRBV20-1,TRBJ2-1,CSASPLAASSYNEQFF